Sequencing of this T cell receptor beta chain was carried out in a study of blood T cell repertoires in COVID-19. Study information: Nucleic acid was either cDNA or gDNA, and it came from T cells, B-cell-depleted T cells, or PBMCs.

Per the original methods: Scientists estimated how many nucleated cells there were by amplifying reference gene primers. Sequenced by immunoSEQ multiplex PCR; TCRdb stores in-frame clones only, minus some. V and J calls and clone size are copied from that table; D and trimming were computed from the DNA. Among tens of thousands of clones listed, less than 95% were seen once. Germline V CDR1 and CDR2: SGHVS, FNYEAQ. Germline trimming cut 5 bases from V and 5 bases from J; bases unmatched to any gene: 4. CDR3 length equals 13 residues. The chain uses TRBV7-6 and TRBJ1-1; 8 nucleotides agree with TRBD1. The sequenced material came from peripheral blood. This clonotype was sampled from a man in his 70s with acute or convalescent COVID-19. As DNA, the CDR3 is TGTGCCAGCAGCCAGGGGGCGCGTACTGAAGCTTTCTTT. Translation: CASSQGARTEAFF.